Presented here are 4 T cell receptor beta chains from one specimen sequenced in a study of technical replicates of blood from a handful of donors. Data came from immunoSEQ multiplex PCR; TCRdb stores just in-frame clones and leaves some out. The sample shows tens of thousands of clones, nearly 97% of them seen only once. Sample: T cells isolated from PBMCs. The receptors originated from a human donor in good health.

The chain recombines TRBV10-1 with TRBJ2-5; weak D call: TRBD2 (6 bases). Looked up from germline, CDR1 is WNHNN and CDR2 is SYGVQD (reference sequence). V was trimmed by 3 bases and J by 3 bases, leaving 11 bases between them. The CDR3 contains 14 residues. The CDR3 sequence: CASSDGGKEETQYF. The CDR3 region has the DNA TGCGCCAGCAGTGATGGCGGGAAGGAAGAGACCCAGTACTTC.

This chain uses TRBV2 with TRBJ1-2, with unresolved D. The CDR3 has 12 amino acids. Trimming shortened V by 5 bases and J by 4 bases, and 8 bases separated the two germline ends. The germline V gene encodes CDR1 SNHLY and CDR2 FYNNEI. CDR3 sequence: CASSLGPYGYTF. CDR3 DNA sequence: TGTGCCAGCAGTCTGGGCCCCTATGGCTACACCTTC.

CDR3 amino acids: CASSLVGGRTEAFF. In nucleotides, the CDR3 is TGTGCCAGCAGCTTAGTTGGGGGGAGAACTGAAGCTTTCTTT. V usage is TRBV13 and J usage is TRBJ1-1, with D possibly matching TRBD1 (5 bases). CDR1 and CDR2 (germline): PRHDT, FYEKMQ (reference sequence). V lost 1 base to trimming and J lost 5 bases, with 11 bases between them. This CDR3 contains 14 residues.

The chain is built from TRBV29-1 and TRBJ2-3, with TRBD1 identical over 8 bases. After removal of 5 bases from V and 2 bases from J, the junction contained 6 bases not matched to a gene. The CDR3 loop spans 14 amino acids. Germline V gene lookup returns CDR1 SQVTM and CDR2 ANQGSEA. In nucleotides, the CDR3 is TGCAGCGTTCCTGAGACAGGGGCCACAGATACGCAGTATTTT. Residues: CSVPETGATDTQYF.